This TCR beta chain is drawn from a study of cytomegalovirus exposure and HLA in healthy donors. Study-level points and caveats: Most CMV-associated TCR beta chains were later found to appear HLA-restricted. Published work reported that the classifier diagnosed cytomegalovirus status with high specificity and sensitivity.

Germline CDR1 and CDR2: MGHRA and YSYEKL. V was pared by 0 bases and J by 3 bases, with 20 bases between. The CDR3 length is 18 residues. A multiplex PCR was run with 60 Vbeta primers and 13 Jbeta primers. Clones were sequenced by immunoSEQ multiplex PCR, and TCRdb holds only the in-frame ones, with some missing. The profile shows some 270,000 clones, 92% of them singletons. About this clone itself: Its antigen is unidentified.

This chain links TRBV4-1 with TRBJ1-1; possibly TRBD1 for D (5 bases). Input material: PBMCs. The origin of this receptor is a girl between 2 and 10 years old in good health and CMV-seronegative. The CDR3 is CASSQDLPVMVGDTEAFF. CDR3 in DNA: TGCGCCAGCAGCCAAGATCTCCCTGTTATGGTAGGGGACACTGAAGCTTTCTTT.